Detailed here is one T cell receptor (beta chain). This sample was included in a study of T cell changes during pregnancy in multiple sclerosis. The ends were cut back, 8 bases at V and 6 bases at J, with 14 bases in the middle. The CDR3 extends over 12 amino acids. Germline CDR1 is SGHTA and CDR2 is FQGNSA. The repertoire was sequenced with immunoSEQ multiplex PCR; TCRdb's copy has only in-frame clones and lacks some. Here the sample spans 50,000 to 60,000 clones, more than 85% being singletons. The sample in question was CD4+ T cells from peripheral blood mononuclear cells, obtained in the third trimester of pregnancy. This sequence joins TRBV7-2 and TRBJ2-7, with a weak D call TRBD2 (6 bases). This TCR was sampled from a female donor with multiple sclerosis, enrolled in a pregnancy study. CDR3: CASRRGGGEQYF. For the CDR3, the DNA is TGTGCCAGCCGGAGGGGAGGAGGCGAGCAGTACTTC.